This T cell receptor beta chain originates from a study of neoadjuvant nivolumab and ipilimumab in lung cancer. Study-wide background: The combination arm added day-1 ipilimumab 1 mg/kg to nivolumab 3 mg/kg on days 1, 15, 29.

This table comes from immunoSEQ multiplex PCR, and its TCRdb copy is limited to in-frame clones, with some not included. Of fewer than 7,500 clones listed, approximately 85% are singletons. V lost 6 bases, J lost 5 bases, and 6 bases stayed unmatched. The CDR3 is 15 amino acids. The germline CDR1 and CDR2 sequences are LGHNA and YNFKEQ. V usage is TRBV4-2 and J usage is TRBJ2-2; 10 bases map to TRBD1. This specimen was tumor tissue, taken after neoadjuvant nivolumab, alone or with ipilimumab, at or shortly before surgery. The clonotype comes from an adult with non-small cell lung cancer. Written as DNA, the CDR3 is TGTGCCAGCAGTCTAGGACAGGGGGTGACCGGGGAGCTGTTTTTT. It specifies CASSLGQGVTGELFF.